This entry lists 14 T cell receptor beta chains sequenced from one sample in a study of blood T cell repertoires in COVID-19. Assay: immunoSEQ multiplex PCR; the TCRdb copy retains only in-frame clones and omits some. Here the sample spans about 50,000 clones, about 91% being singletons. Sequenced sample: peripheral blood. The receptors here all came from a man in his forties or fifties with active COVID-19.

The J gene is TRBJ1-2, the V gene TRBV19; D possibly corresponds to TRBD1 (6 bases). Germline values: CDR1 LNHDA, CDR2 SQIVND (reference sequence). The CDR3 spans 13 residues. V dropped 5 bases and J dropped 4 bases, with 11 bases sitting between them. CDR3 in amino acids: CASSGQGIYGYTF. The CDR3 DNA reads TGTGCCAGTAGTGGTCAGGGGATCTATGGCTACACCTTC.

This CDR3 reads CASSFRAQETQYF. CDR3 DNA: TGTGCCAGCAGTTTCAGGGCGCAAGAGACCCAGTACTTC. The chain carries TRBV27 and TRBJ2-5; the D gene is possibly TRBD1 (5 bases). The CDR3 is made up of 13 amino acids. Trimming shortened V by 3 bases and J by 2 bases, and 7 bases separated the two germline ends. CDR1 is MNHEY, CDR2 SMNVEV, per germline (reference sequence).

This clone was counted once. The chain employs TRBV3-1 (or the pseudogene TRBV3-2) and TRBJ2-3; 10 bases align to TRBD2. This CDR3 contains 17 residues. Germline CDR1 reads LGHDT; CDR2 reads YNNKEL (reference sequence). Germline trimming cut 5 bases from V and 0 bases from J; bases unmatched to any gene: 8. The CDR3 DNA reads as TGTGCCAGCAGCGATCTAGCGGGGGTACCTAGCACAGATACGCAGTATTTT. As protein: CASSDLAGVPSTDTQYF.

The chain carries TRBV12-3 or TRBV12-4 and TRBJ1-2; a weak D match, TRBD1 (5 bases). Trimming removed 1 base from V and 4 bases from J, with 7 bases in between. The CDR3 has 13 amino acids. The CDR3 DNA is TGTGCCAGCAGTTTAGGTGGGGCCTATGGCTACACCTTC. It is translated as CASSLGGAYGYTF.

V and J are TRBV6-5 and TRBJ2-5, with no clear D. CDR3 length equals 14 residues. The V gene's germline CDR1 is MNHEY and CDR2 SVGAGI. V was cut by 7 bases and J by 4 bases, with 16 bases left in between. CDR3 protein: CASTTPLLAETQYF. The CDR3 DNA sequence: TGTGCCAGCACGACTCCCCTTTTGGCAGAGACCCAGTACTTC.

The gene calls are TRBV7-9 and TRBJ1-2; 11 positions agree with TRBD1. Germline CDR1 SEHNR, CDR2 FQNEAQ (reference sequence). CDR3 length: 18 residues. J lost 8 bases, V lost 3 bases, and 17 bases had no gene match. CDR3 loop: CASSLASGTGGSSWGYTF. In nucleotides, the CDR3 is TGTGCCAGCAGCTTGGCGAGTGGGACAGGGGGATCCTCGTGGGGCTACACCTTC.

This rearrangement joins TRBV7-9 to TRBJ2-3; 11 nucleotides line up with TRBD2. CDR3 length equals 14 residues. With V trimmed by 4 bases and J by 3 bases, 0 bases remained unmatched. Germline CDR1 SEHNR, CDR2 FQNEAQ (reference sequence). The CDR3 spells CASSSSGRTDTQYF. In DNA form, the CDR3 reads TGTGCCAGCAGCTCTAGCGGGAGGACAGATACGCAGTATTTT.

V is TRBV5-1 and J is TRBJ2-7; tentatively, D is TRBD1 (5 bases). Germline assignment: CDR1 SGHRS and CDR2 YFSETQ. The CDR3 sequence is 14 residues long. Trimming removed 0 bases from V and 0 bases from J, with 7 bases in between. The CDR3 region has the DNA TGCGCCAGCAGCTTGGGACAGAGCTCCTACGAGCAGTACTTC. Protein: CASSLGQSSYEQYF. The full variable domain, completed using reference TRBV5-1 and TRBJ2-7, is KAGVTQTPRYLIKTRGQQVTLSCSPISGHRSVSWYQQTPGQGLQFLFEYFSETQRNKGNFPGRFSGRQFSNSRSEMNVSTLELGDSALYLCASSLGQSSYEQYFGPGTRLTVT.

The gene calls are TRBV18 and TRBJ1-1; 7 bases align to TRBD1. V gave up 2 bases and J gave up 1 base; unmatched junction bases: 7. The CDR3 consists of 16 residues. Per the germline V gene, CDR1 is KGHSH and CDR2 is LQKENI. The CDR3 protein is CASSPTIRDRNTEAFF. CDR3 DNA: TGTGCCAGCTCACCAACCATTCGGGACAGGAACACTGAAGCTTTCTTT. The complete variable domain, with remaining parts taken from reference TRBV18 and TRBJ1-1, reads NAGVMQNPRHLVRRRGQEARLRCSPMKGHSHVYWYRQLPEEGLKFMVYLQKENIIDESGMPKERFSAEFPKEGPSILRIQQVVRGDSAAYFCASSPTIRDRNTEAFFGQGTRLTVV.

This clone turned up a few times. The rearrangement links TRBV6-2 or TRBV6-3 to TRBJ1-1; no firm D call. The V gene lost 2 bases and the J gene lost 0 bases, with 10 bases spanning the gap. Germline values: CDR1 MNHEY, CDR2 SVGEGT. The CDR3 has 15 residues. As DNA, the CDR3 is TGTGCCAGCAGTTACGGGAGATACATGAACACTGAAGCTTTCTTT. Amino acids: CASSYGRYMNTEAFF.

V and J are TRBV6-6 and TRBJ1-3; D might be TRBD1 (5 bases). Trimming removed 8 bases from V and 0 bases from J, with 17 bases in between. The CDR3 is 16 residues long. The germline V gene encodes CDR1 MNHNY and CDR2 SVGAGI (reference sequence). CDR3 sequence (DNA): TGTGCCAGCCTTAGGGGTCCCGCCGCCTCTGGAAACACCATATATTTT. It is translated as CASLRGPAASGNTIYF.

CDR3 sequence (DNA): TGTGCCTGGAGTGCCATAGAGACCCAGTACTTC. It is translated as CAWSAIETQYF. This rearrangement joins TRBV30 to TRBJ2-5; D gene uncertain. The germline CDR1 and CDR2 sequences are GTSNPN and SVGIG (reference sequence). Trimming removed 1 base at V and 4 bases at J, with 4 bases between. The CDR3 is 11 amino acids.

Here the CDR3 reads CASSLAGTTSGSGYTF. The CDR3 nucleotides are TGCGCCAGCAGCCTCGCCGGGACCACTTCCGGGAGTGGCTACACCTTC. The chain couples TRBV4-1 to TRBJ1-2; D perhaps matches TRBD1 (5 bases). CDR3 size: 16 residues. Trimming left V 4 bases short and J 7 bases short, with 22 bases between. In germline, CDR1 is MGHRA, CDR2 YSYEKL.

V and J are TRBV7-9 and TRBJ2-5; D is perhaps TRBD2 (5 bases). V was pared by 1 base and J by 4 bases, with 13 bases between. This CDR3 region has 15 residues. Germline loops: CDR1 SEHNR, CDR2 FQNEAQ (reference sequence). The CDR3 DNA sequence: TGTGCCAGCAGCTTAGGGGAGATCCTAGGAGAGACCCAGTACTTC. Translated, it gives CASSLGEILGETQYF.